The rows below give T cell receptor beta chains drawn from one sample of a study of blood T cell repertoires in COVID-19. Assay: immunoSEQ multiplex PCR; the TCRdb copy retains only in-frame clones and omits some. The top ten clones hold roughly 7.3% of a sample with 150,000 to 200,000 clones, under 90% of them seen once. Sequenced: PBMCs or T cells enriched from blood (not recorded which). These receptors were taken from a woman aged 45 to 65 who had recovered from COVID-19. Both conserved end residues are part of each CDR3. A D gene is named only where the DNA matches it firmly. Expanded clones get a size class; other rows say once, few or many, or leave the size out.

CDR3nt,CDR3aa,abundance,v_gene,j_gene,d_gene
TGTGCCAGCAGTGGTAGTAATCAGCCCCAGCATTTT,CASSGSNQPQHF,few,TRBV2,TRBJ1-5,-
TGTGCCAGCAGCCAGGGGGCTGGGAGTCAGCCCCAGCATTTT,CASSQGAGSQPQHF,-,TRBV3-1/TRBV3-2,TRBJ1-5,-
TGTGCCAGCAGCCGTCAGGGAAGTGGAAACACCATATATTTT,CASSRQGSGNTIYF,-,TRBV3-1/TRBV3-2,TRBJ1-3,-
TGTGCCAGCAGCCAAGATCGGCAGGGAAGTAATTCACCCCTCCACTTT,CASSQDRQGSNSPLHF,-,TRBV4-2,TRBJ1-6,-
TGTGCCAGCACCACCGGGACAGGGGGGGATACGCAGTATTTT,CASTTGTGGDTQYF,-,TRBV9,TRBJ2-3,TRBD1
TGCGCCAGCAGCCCGGAGGGGGGGCGTAATTCACCCCTCCACTTT,CASSPEGGRNSPLHF,once,TRBV5-1,TRBJ1-6,-
TGTGCCAGCAGCGGAAGAGGGGGGAACACTGAAGCTTTCTTT,CASSGRGGNTEAFF,once,TRBV5-5,TRBJ1-1,-
TGTGCCGGCAGCCCGCGGGACGGTAGCTCCTATAATTCACCCCTCCACTTT,CAGSPRDGSSYNSPLHF,-,TRBV7-2,TRBJ1-6,-
TGTGCCAGCAGCTCCCGGGGGGGCGCTGGCTATGGCTACACCTTC,CASSSRGGAGYGYTF,-,TRBV7-2,TRBJ1-2,-
TGTGCCAGCAGCCAAACTGCAGGGGGTAATGAAAAACTGTTTTTT,CASSQTAGGNEKLFF,-,TRBV5-4,TRBJ1-4,TRBD1
TGTGCCAGCAGGGGGGCGGGTAGCTCCTACGAGCAGTACTTC,CASRGAGSSYEQYF,-,TRBV27,TRBJ2-7,-
TGTGCCACCAAAATGTCCGGGACTAGGGACTATGGTGAGCAGTTCTTC,CATKMSGTRDYGEQFF,-,TRBV24-1,TRBJ2-1,TRBD2
TGTGCCACCGACGACAGTACAGATACGCAGTATTTT,CATDDSTDTQYF,few,TRBV6-5,TRBJ2-3,-
TGCGCCAGCAGCCCCGCGGGAGGAACCGGGGAGCTGTTTTTT,CASSPAGGTGELFF,-,TRBV4-1,TRBJ2-2,TRBD2
TGCGCCAGCAGCCTAACTAGCGGGAGAAGGATCTACAATGAGCAGTTCTTC,CASSLTSGRRIYNEQFF,-,TRBV5-1,TRBJ2-1,TRBD2
TGTGCCAGCAGTAACTCGGGGGGTATCGCCTACGAGCAGTACTTC,CASSNSGGIAYEQYF,-,TRBV5-4,TRBJ2-7,TRBD2
TGTGCCAGCAGCGAACCGGGACAGGGTAGGGGCTACACCTTC,CASSEPGQGRGYTF,-,TRBV7-8,TRBJ1-2,TRBD1
TGTGCCAGCAGTTTAGGTGGAGGTGGAAACACCATATATTTT,CASSLGGGGNTIYF,-,TRBV28,TRBJ1-3,-
TGTGCCAGCAGTGCCGAGCGGGGGGCCCCCCAGTACTTC,CASSAERGAPQYF,-,TRBV2,TRBJ2-5,TRBD2
TGTGCCAGCCCCTGGGACCGGGACTGCCCCTACGAGCAGTACTTC,CASPWDRDCPYEQYF,-,TRBV9,TRBJ2-7,-
TGTGCCAGCAGTACCCGGCGGGGGAACAATGAGCAGTTCTTC,CASSTRRGNNEQFF,-,TRBV6-2/TRBV6-3,TRBJ2-1,TRBD2
TGTGCCAGCAGCTTAGGAACAGGACGTGGTTCACCCCTCCACTTT,CASSLGTGRGSPLHF,-,TRBV11-2,TRBJ1-6,-
TGTGCCAGCAGCTCGGGGGGGTTCTCCTACAATGAGCAGTTCTTC,CASSSGGFSYNEQFF,-,TRBV6-2/TRBV6-3,TRBJ2-1,TRBD2
TGTGCCAGCAGCGTAGGGGACAGAAGCCCGGGTACGCAGTATTTT,CASSVGDRSPGTQYF,-,TRBV9,TRBJ2-3,TRBD1
TGTGCCAGCAGCCAGGGCGGGTTGCAAGGAAACACCATATATTTT,CASSQGGLQGNTIYF,-,TRBV3-1/TRBV3-2,TRBJ1-3,-
TGTGCCAGCAGTCCCGGTAGCTCCTATAATTCACCCCTCCACTTT,CASSPGSSYNSPLHF,-,TRBV28,TRBJ1-6,-
TGTGCCAGCAGCTCGGACAGGGGTCTAGGTGGCTACACCTTC,CASSSDRGLGGYTF,-,TRBV28,TRBJ1-2,TRBD1
TGCGCCAGCAGCCCCCGCTACTCGGGGAACAGGGTTGGCAATCAGCCCCAGCATTTT,CASSPRYSGNRVGNQPQHF,once,TRBV5-1,TRBJ1-5,-
TGTGCCAGCAGCCCCCGGGCAGGGGGCATCACCGGGGAGCTGTTTTTT,CASSPRAGGITGELFF,-,TRBV7-2,TRBJ2-2,TRBD1
TGTGCCAGCAGTTATATACAGGGCGACGAGCAGTACTTC,CASSYIQGDEQYF,once,TRBV6-6,TRBJ2-7,-
TGCGCCAGCAGCCAAGTAATTGGGGGCCGACATCAGCCCCAGCATTTT,CASSQVIGGRHQPQHF,few,TRBV4-3,TRBJ1-5,-
TGTGCCAGCAGCCAAGGACAGGAGAATTCACCCCTCCACTTT,CASSQGQENSPLHF,-,TRBV3-1/TRBV3-2,TRBJ1-6,-
TGTGCCAGCAGCTCTCTAGCGGGGGCCTACAATGAGCAGTTCTTC,CASSSLAGAYNEQFF,-,TRBV7-2,TRBJ2-1,TRBD2
TGCGCCAGCAGCCAAGTAGATCTCCTAGCCTACAATGAGCAGTTCTTC,CASSQVDLLAYNEQFF,-,TRBV4-1,TRBJ2-1,-
TGTGCCAGCAGCCCGAGGTCGTCCCCCTACGAGCAGTACTTC,CASSPRSSPYEQYF,-,TRBV9,TRBJ2-7,-
TGTGCCAGCAGTTACTCGCGACCGGGGGGCATTGGGGTTAGTGAGCAGTTCTTC,CASSYSRPGGIGVSEQFF,-,TRBV6-2/TRBV6-3,TRBJ2-1,-
TGTGCCAGCAGTGAAGGTTCATCCCCTAACTATGGCTACACCTTC,CASSEGSSPNYGYTF,-,TRBV6-1,TRBJ1-2,-
TGTGCCAGCAGTTTCCACGGTGGTTCCTACGAGCAGTACTTC,CASSFHGGSYEQYF,-,TRBV27,TRBJ2-7,-
TGTGCCAGCTCACCACGTGCGCAAGCCTCGAACACCGGGGAGCTGTTTTTT,CASSPRAQASNTGELFF,-,TRBV18,TRBJ2-2,-
TGTGCCAGCTCACCCGTACAGCTGAACACCGGGGAGCTGTTTTTT,CASSPVQLNTGELFF,few,TRBV18,TRBJ2-2,-
TGTGCCAGTAGTAAGGGTGGCGGGGGATCAGATACGCAGTATTTT,CASSKGGGGSDTQYF,once,TRBV19,TRBJ2-3,TRBD2
TGTGCCAGCAGCTGGGGGACAGGGGAAGGGGAGACCCAGTACTTC,CASSWGTGEGETQYF,-,TRBV7-6,TRBJ2-5,TRBD1
TGTGCCAGCAGCTTAGTAGGGCCCGCAGGGAAGGAGACCCAGTACTTC,CASSLVGPAGKETQYF,-,TRBV7-9,TRBJ2-5,-
TGTGCCAGTAAGACAGGAATCAATCAGCCCCAGCATTTT,CASKTGINQPQHF,once,TRBV19,TRBJ1-5,-
TGTGCCAGCAGCTTATTCTCGGGAACCCTAGGTACTGAAGCTTTCTTT,CASSLFSGTLGTEAFF,-,TRBV11-2,TRBJ1-1,-
TGTGCCAGCAGCTTAGATGAAACAGGGGTAGAGGGCTACACCTTC,CASSLDETGVEGYTF,-,TRBV7-9,TRBJ1-2,TRBD1
TGTGCCAGCAGCACGGGGACAGGAATCTACGAGCAGTACTTC,CASSTGTGIYEQYF,once,TRBV6-5,TRBJ2-7,TRBD1
TGTGCCAGCCTCACCCTCTCCCGGAGCTCCTATAATTCACCCCTCCACTTT,CASLTLSRSSYNSPLHF,-,TRBV28,TRBJ1-6,-
TGTGCCAGCAGTCGGGACAGGGGGCGCACTGAGCAGTTCTTC,CASSRDRGRTEQFF,-,TRBV6-5,TRBJ2-1,TRBD1
TGCAGCGCAAACAGGGGAGGCGGCTACACCTTC,CSANRGGGYTF,-,TRBV29-1,TRBJ1-2,TRBD1
TGTGCCAGCAGCCCACTAGCGGGGGGATGGAATGAGCAGTTCTTC,CASSPLAGGWNEQFF,-,TRBV3-1/TRBV3-2,TRBJ2-1,TRBD2
TGTGCCAGCAGAGCCAGGGAGGGAGGACCTTCCCAAGAGACCCAGTACTTC,CASRAREGGPSQETQYF,-,TRBV2,TRBJ2-5,TRBD2
TGTGCCAGCAGTTATCGGACAGGGTTCTACGAGCAGTACTTC,CASSYRTGFYEQYF,-,TRBV6-5,TRBJ2-7,TRBD1
TGTGCCAGCAGCCCCGCCGGGAGGGGGTTAGAGACCCAGTACTTC,CASSPAGRGLETQYF,many,TRBV6-2/TRBV6-3,TRBJ2-5,TRBD2
TGTGCCAGCAGCAAATTCGCGACAGCCTCGCACAATGAAAAACTGTTTTTT,CASSKFATASHNEKLFF,-,TRBV21-1,TRBJ1-4,-
TGTGCCAGCAGCCAAGCCGGTCGGGACAGGGGATTCGGCTACACCTTC,CASSQAGRDRGFGYTF,few,TRBV14,TRBJ1-2,TRBD1
TGTGCCAGCAGTGAAGCCCCCGTCCGGGAGGCTTTCTTT,CASSEAPVREAFF,-,TRBV6-1,TRBJ1-1,-
TGTGCCAGCAGTTGGGCGCTTGGGGAAAAACTGTTTTTT,CASSWALGEKLFF,few,TRBV6-5,TRBJ1-4,-
TGCGCCAGCAGCTTGGGAGGGGAGGAAGGCTATGGCTACACCTTC,CASSLGGEEGYGYTF,-,TRBV5-1,TRBJ1-2,-